A selection of T cell receptor beta chains follows, all from one sample in a study of OX40 agonist ivuxolimab in advanced cancers. This table comes from immunoSEQ multiplex PCR, and its TCRdb copy is limited to in-frame clones, with some not included. The sample shows tens of thousands of clones, around nine tenths of them seen only once. This material consisted of CD4+ or CD8+ T cells sorted from blood, taken in a trial of the OX40 agonist ivuxolimab. The source of these receptors is an adult with an advanced solid tumor such as melanoma, head and neck, liver or kidney cancer. Each CDR3 is given with its conserved first and last residue. A D gene is named only where the DNA matches it firmly. Size is stated for part of the rows, as once, few or many counts, or as a class when the clone is expanded.

V gene	clone size	D gene	J gene	CDR3 protein	CDR3 DNA
TRBV7-3	once	TRBD1	TRBJ1-6	CASSLGQGENSPLHF	TGTGCCAGCAGCCTCGGACAGGGGGAAAATTCACCCCTCCACTTT
TRBV27	.	.	TRBJ2-7	CAQHNRFLYEQYF	TGTGCCCAGCACAACAGGTTCCTCTACGAGCAGTACTTC
TRBV18	once	TRBD1	TRBJ1-5	CASSPGQGGNQPQHF	TGTGCCAGCTCCCCCGGACAGGGCGGCAATCAGCCCCAGCATTTT
TRBV18	.	TRBD1	TRBJ1-2	CASTPDRSNYGYTF	TGTGCCAGCACCCCGGACAGGTCGAACTATGGCTACACCTTC
TRBV19	.	.	TRBJ1-2	CASTFRGTDGYTF	TGTGCCAGTACCTTTCGGGGGACGGATGGCTACACCTTC
TRBV6-4	.	TRBD2	TRBJ2-5	CASSDSLAGVKETQYF	TGTGCCAGCAGTGACTCCCTAGCGGGAGTAAAGGAGACCCAGTACTTC
TRBV15	.	.	TRBJ1-3	CATQSPSDGNTIYF	TGTGCCACCCAGAGTCCCAGCGACGGAAACACCATATATTTT
TRBV4-2	.	.	TRBJ2-4	CASSQSEGNIQYF	TGTGCCAGCAGCCAAAGCGAGGGAAACATTCAGTACTTC
TRBV30	.	.	TRBJ1-3	CAWRGGPTGNTIYF	TGTGCCTGGAGGGGGGGACCTACTGGAAACACCATATATTTT
TRBV5-1	.	.	TRBJ1-1	CASSQTRGAGTEAFF	TGCGCCAGCAGTCAGACCCGGGGGGCTGGGACTGAAGCTTTCTTT
TRBV19	once	.	TRBJ2-5	CASSMGQGEQETQYF	TGTGCCAGTAGTATGGGGCAAGGGGAACAAGAGACCCAGTACTTC
TRBV6-6	.	.	TRBJ2-7	CASRRLINYEQYF	TGTGCCAGCAGGCGACTAATTAACTACGAGCAGTACTTC
TRBV5-4	once	.	TRBJ1-1	CASSPPGDFMNTEAFF	TGTGCCAGCAGCCCTCCAGGAGACTTCATGAACACTGAAGCTTTCTTT
TRBV28	.	TRBD2	TRBJ2-1	CASSPTLRGLYNEQFF	TGTGCCAGCAGTCCCACCTTGCGGGGGTTGTACAATGAGCAGTTCTTC
TRBV18	.	.	TRBJ1-5	CASSPVRGAAQPQHF	TGTGCCAGCTCACCAGTACGGGGGGCAGCTCAGCCCCAGCATTTT
TRBV5-4	.	TRBD2	TRBJ2-7	CASSPGLAGGYGGEQYF	TGTGCCAGCAGCCCTGGACTAGCGGGAGGGTATGGTGGCGAGCAGTACTTC
TRBV29-1	.	.	TRBJ2-3	CSVEGARLRLQYF	TGCAGCGTTGAAGGAGCCCGGTTGAGGTTGCAGTATTTT
TRBV5-5	.	TRBD2	TRBJ2-5	CASTRPSGSETQYF	TGTGCCAGCACTCGTCCTAGCGGGTCCGAGACCCAGTACTTC
TRBV27	.	TRBD1	TRBJ1-2	CASRRDRGAYGYTF	TGTGCCAGCAGGCGGGACAGGGGGGCCTATGGCTACACCTTC
TRBV21-1	.	.	TRBJ2-7	CASSERGPGYNEQYF	TGTGCCAGCAGCGAAAGGGGCCCTGGGTACAACGAGCAGTACTTC
TRBV11-2	.	.	TRBJ2-7	CASSFGGEQYF	TGTGCCAGCAGCTTCGGGGGCGAGCAGTACTTC
TRBV7-3	.	.	TRBJ2-5	CASSPGTEETQYF	TGTGCCAGCAGCCCCGGGACTGAAGAGACCCAGTACTTC
TRBV18	.	.	TRBJ1-1	CASSPAGSRNTEAFF	TGTGCCAGCTCACCTGCCGGGTCCCGGAACACTGAAGCTTTCTTT
TRBV18	.	TRBD1	TRBJ2-2	CASSRQTPGGAGELFF	TGTGCCAGCTCACGGCAAACTCCAGGGGGCGCCGGGGAGCTGTTTTTT
TRBV5-5	.	.	TRBJ1-4	CASSSRTVENEKLFF	TGTGCCAGCAGCTCTAGGACAGTCGAGAATGAAAAACTGTTTTTT
TRBV10-3	.	.	TRBJ2-5	CAISESKGRETQYF	TGTGCCATCAGTGAGTCGAAGGGGAGAGAGACCCAGTACTTC
TRBV2	.	TRBD2	TRBJ2-5	CASILGGLVGLETQYF	TGTGCCAGCATATTAGGAGGACTAGTAGGCTTGGAGACCCAGTACTTC
TRBV5-1	.	.	TRBJ2-1	CASSLDRLGAPGGEQFF	TGCGCCAGCAGCTTGGATCGGTTGGGAGCACCCGGCGGTGAGCAGTTCTTC
TRBV6-5	.	TRBD1	TRBJ2-5	CASSSDRVQETQYF	TGTGCCAGCAGTTCGGACAGGGTCCAAGAGACCCAGTACTTC
TRBV28	.	TRBD1	TRBJ2-7	CASHPAGTGAYEQYF	TGTGCCAGTCACCCTGCAGGGACAGGGGCGTACGAGCAGTACTTC
TRBV5-6	.	.	TRBJ2-5	CASSFPVEVETQYF	TGTGCCAGCAGCTTTCCGGTAGAAGTAGAGACCCAGTACTTC
TRBV30	.	.	TRBJ2-1	CAWSGGSGYEQFF	TGTGCCTGGAGTGGTGGGAGTGGCTATGAGCAGTTCTTC
TRBV18	once	.	TRBJ2-7	CASSPQGVHEQYF	TGTGCCAGCTCACCCCAAGGAGTTCACGAGCAGTACTTC
TRBV5-4	few	.	TRBJ1-2	CASSLTGNGYTF	TGTGCCAGCAGCTTGACGGGGAATGGCTACACCTTC
TRBV28	.	TRBD2	TRBJ2-5	CASSTGLAGGWQETQYF	TGTGCCAGCAGTACGGGACTAGCGGGAGGGTGGCAAGAGACCCAGTACTTC
TRBV7-6	once	TRBD1	TRBJ1-1	CASSSRQGVNTEAFF	TGTGCCAGCAGCTCACGACAGGGGGTGAACACTGAAGCTTTCTTT
TRBV14	medium-sized	.	TRBJ2-7	CASAARGRSYEQYF	TGTGCCAGCGCGGCCAGGGGAAGGTCCTACGAGCAGTACTTC
TRBV30	hyperexpanded	.	TRBJ1-1	CAWSRPPNTEAFF	TGTGCCTGGAGTCGCCCCCCGAACACTGAAGCTTTCTTT
TRBV28	.	.	TRBJ1-5	CASRPPGPQGGQPQHF	TGTGCCAGCAGGCCTCCGGGCCCTCAAGGGGGTCAGCCCCAGCATTTT
TRBV4-1	once	TRBD1	TRBJ1-5	CASSRGQGRFQPQHF	TGCGCCAGCAGCCGAGGACAGGGGCGATTTCAGCCCCAGCATTTT
TRBV2	.	.	TRBJ1-1	CASSDRGSTEAFF	TGTGCCAGCAGTGACAGGGGCAGTACTGAAGCTTTCTTT
TRBV15	.	.	TRBJ1-1	CATTTLAGLEAFF	TGTGCCACCACCACTCTCGCGGGATTAGAAGCTTTCTTT
TRBV4-1	.	.	TRBJ2-3	CASSPRAGRITDTQYF	TGCGCCAGCAGCCCGCGGGCCGGAAGAATCACAGATACGCAGTATTTT
TRBV7-9	.	TRBD1	TRBJ2-7	CASSSGQGIFYEQYF	TGTGCCAGCAGCTCGGGACAGGGAATTTTCTACGAGCAGTACTTC
TRBV2	.	.	TRBJ2-5	CASGGGGRGGKTQYF	TGTGCCAGCGGCGGTGGAGGTAGGGGCGGTAAGACCCAGTACTTC
TRBV6-5	.	TRBD2	TRBJ2-7	CASSYRGRAKEQYF	TGTGCCAGCAGTTACCGCGGGAGGGCCAAAGAGCAGTACTTC
TRBV19	.	.	TRBJ2-7	CASNGQNSYEQYF	TGTGCCAGTAATGGACAGAACTCCTACGAGCAGTACTTC
TRBV30	once	TRBD2	TRBJ2-1	CAWSVRLAGGPRHNEQFF	TGTGCCTGGAGTGTACGTCTAGCGGGAGGGCCTAGGCACAATGAGCAGTTCTTC
TRBV7-2	.	.	TRBJ1-1	CASSLDLRLGEAFF	TGTGCCAGCAGCTTAGATCTCCGCCTCGGGGAAGCTTTCTTT
TRBV5-5	.	TRBD2	TRBJ2-7	CASSGTSGFYEQYF	TGTGCCAGCAGCGGGACTAGCGGATTCTACGAGCAGTACTTC
TRBV6-1	.	.	TRBJ2-6	CASSEAGSGANVLTF	TGTGCCAGCAGTGAAGCGGGGTCCGGGGCCAACGTCCTGACTTTC
TRBV19	.	.	TRBJ2-7	CASNPGLSYEQYF	TGTGCCAGTAACCCGGGCCTCTCCTACGAGCAGTACTTC
TRBV28	.	TRBD2	TRBJ2-7	CASVAGGELNEQYF	TGTGCCTCTGTAGCGGGAGGAGAATTGAACGAGCAGTACTTC
TRBV28	once	.	TRBJ2-7	CASSLTYEQYF	TGTGCCAGCAGTCTAACCTACGAGCAGTACTTC
TRBV7-6	.	TRBD2	TRBJ2-1	CASSPLAGGPDEQFF	TGTGCCAGCAGCCCACTAGCGGGAGGGCCCGATGAGCAGTTCTTC